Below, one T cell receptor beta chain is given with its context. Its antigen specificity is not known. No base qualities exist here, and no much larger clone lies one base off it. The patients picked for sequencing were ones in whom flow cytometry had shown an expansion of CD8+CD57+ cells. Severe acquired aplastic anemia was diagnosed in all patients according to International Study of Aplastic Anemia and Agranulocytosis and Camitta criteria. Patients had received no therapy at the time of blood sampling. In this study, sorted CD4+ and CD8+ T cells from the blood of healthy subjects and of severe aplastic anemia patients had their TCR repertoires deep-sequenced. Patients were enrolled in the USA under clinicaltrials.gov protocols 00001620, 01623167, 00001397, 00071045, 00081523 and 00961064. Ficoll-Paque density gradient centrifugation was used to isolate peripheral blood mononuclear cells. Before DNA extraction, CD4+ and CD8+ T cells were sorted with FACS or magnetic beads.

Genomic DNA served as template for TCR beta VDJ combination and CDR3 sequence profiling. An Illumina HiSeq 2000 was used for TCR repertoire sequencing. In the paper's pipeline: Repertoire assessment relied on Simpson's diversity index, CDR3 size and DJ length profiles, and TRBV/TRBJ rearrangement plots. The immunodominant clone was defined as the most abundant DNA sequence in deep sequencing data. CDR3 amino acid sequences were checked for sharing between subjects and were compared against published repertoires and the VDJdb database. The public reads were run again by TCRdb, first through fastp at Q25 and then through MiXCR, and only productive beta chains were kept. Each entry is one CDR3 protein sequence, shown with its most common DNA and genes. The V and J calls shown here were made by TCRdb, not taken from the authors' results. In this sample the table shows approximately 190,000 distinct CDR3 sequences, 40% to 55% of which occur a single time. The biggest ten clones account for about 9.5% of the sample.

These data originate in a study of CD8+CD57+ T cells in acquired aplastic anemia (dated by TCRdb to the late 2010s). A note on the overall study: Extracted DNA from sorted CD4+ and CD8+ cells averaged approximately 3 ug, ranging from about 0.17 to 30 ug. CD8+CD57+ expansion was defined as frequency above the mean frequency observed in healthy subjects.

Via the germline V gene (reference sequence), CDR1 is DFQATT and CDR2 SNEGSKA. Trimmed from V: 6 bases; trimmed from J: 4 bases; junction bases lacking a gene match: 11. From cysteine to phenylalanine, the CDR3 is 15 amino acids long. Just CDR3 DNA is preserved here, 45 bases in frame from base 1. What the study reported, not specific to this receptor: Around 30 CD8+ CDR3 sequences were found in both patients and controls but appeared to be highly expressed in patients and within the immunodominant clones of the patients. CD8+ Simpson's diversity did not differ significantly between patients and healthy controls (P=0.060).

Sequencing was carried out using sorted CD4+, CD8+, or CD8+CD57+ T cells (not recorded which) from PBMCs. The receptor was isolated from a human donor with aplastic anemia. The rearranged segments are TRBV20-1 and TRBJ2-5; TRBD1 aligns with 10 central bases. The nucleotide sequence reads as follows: TGCAGTGCGCGAACTACCGGGACAGGGGTAGAGACCCAGTACTTC. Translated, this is CSARTTGTGVETQYF.